The clone carrying this T cell receptor (beta chain) was detected once. Seattle-derived patients entered the study during active infection and were followed longitudinally. CDR3 length equals 15 residues. Germline V lookup: CDR1 LGHDT, CDR2 YNNKEL (reference sequence). The V end lost 2 bases, the J end lost 4 bases, and 12 bases lay between the germline ends. This record belongs to a study of blood T cell repertoires in COVID-19. At the level of the study: Specimens from acute and convalescent COVID-19 originated in the United States, Italy and Spain. PBMCs, B-cell-depleted T cells, or T cells provided the cDNA or gDNA that made up the material.

The data were produced by immunoSEQ multiplex PCR, yet TCRdb's version contains in-frame clones alone and is incomplete. In the table there are about 200,000 clones, 75% to 90% of which are singletons. This clonotype originated in a woman aged 70-85 years with COVID-19, enrolled during active disease. Sequencing was carried out using peripheral blood. V usage is TRBV3-1 (or the pseudogene TRBV3-2) and J usage is TRBJ1-3; D is perhaps TRBD1 (5 bases). CDR3 residues: CASSQRQSVGNTIYF. In nucleotides, the CDR3 is TGTGCCAGCAGCCAACGACAGTCGGTCGGAAACACCATATATTTT.